The table lists the clone carrying this T cell receptor beta chain with a few counts. This entry belongs to a study of regulatory T cells in long-lasting Graves disease. HTBI primers from iRepertoire and Arm-PCR of CDR3 regions yielded the TCR beta libraries. TCRdb independently ran MiXCR on the multiplex PCR reads; one entry per CDR3 protein. The sample consists of under 700,000 distinct CDR3 sequences, 15% to 20% of them appearing once. CDR3 size: 13 residues. V was shortened by 1 base and J by 5 bases, with 3 bases between the two germline ends. Germline V gene data show CDR1 as MNHNS and CDR2 as SASEGT. Noted time point: newly diagnosed GD, antithyroid drugs for less than 3 months. Generation of the TCR library employed RNA extracted from PBMCs. Patients hailed from an endocrinology department in Xi'an, China. These data also formed part of another study, on T cells in Graves' hyperthyroidism and ophthalmopathy.

The rearrangement joins TRBV6-1 to TRBJ1-6; D ambiguous. The sequences come from peripheral blood mononuclear cells (PBMCs), collected at new diagnosis, from a patient treated with antithyroid drugs. The TCR comes from a woman aged 35 to 59 with Graves disease. The chain's CDR3 is CASSEVNNSPLHF. CDR3 bases: TGTGCCAGCAGTGAAGTGAATAATTCACCCCTCCACTTT.